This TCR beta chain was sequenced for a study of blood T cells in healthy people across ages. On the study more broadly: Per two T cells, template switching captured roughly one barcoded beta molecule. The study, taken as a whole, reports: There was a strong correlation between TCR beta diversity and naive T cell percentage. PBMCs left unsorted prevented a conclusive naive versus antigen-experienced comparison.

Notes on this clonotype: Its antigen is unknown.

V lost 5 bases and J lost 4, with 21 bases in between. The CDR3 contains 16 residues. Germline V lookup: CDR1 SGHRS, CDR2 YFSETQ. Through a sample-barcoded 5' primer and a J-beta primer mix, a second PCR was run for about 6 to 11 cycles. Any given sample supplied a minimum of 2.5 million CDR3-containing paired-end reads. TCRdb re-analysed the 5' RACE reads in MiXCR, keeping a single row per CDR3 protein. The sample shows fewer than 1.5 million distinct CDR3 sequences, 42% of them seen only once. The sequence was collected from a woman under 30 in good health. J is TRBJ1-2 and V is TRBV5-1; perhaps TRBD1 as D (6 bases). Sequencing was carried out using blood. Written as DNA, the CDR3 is TGCGCCAGCAGGCCTCCGGGAGGGGGGACTGGCTATGGCTACACCTTC. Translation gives CASRPPGGGTGYGYTF.